This T cell receptor beta chain was found in a study of shared clonotypes between healthy human individuals. The repertoire was sequenced with immunoSEQ multiplex PCR; TCRdb's copy has only in-frame clones and lacks some. In the table there are 2 million to 2.5 million clones, 85% to 95% of which are singletons. There are 13 residues in the CDR3. Germline V gene data show CDR1 as SQVTM and CDR2 as ANQGSEA. J gave up 7 bases and V 7 bases, and 10 bases lay outside the gene matches. This receptor was taken from a man between 18 and 29 years old in good health. Some clones in this sample may be carry-over from other donors' samples. V usage is TRBV29-1 and J usage is TRBJ2-1; 7 bases are shared with TRBD2. Sequencing was carried out using naive CD4+ T cells from PBMCs. Regarding subset: CD45RA+ positively selected. This CDR3 reads CSALRGGPNEQFF. For the CDR3, the DNA is TGCAGCGCCTTACGGGGAGGGCCTAATGAGCAGTTCTTC.